Following are 2 T cell receptor beta chains from one sample sequenced in a study of PD-1 blockade in classical Hodgkin lymphoma. In every patient, relapse followed autologous stem cell transplantation, while exposure to brentuximab vedotin differed. Repertoires were generated with immunoSEQ multiplex PCR, while TCRdb's copy carries only in-frame clones and drops some. The sample lists around 10,000 clones; nearly 80% were seen once. Source: peripheral blood mononuclear cells (PBMCs), taken before the second cycle of nivolumab. Receptors originate from a human donor with classical Hodgkin lymphoma.

This clone was recorded a few times. The chain employs TRBV5-6 and TRBJ1-3; possible D gene TRBD1, 6 bases. The V end lost 8 bases, the J end lost 7 bases, and 13 bases lay between the germline ends. The CDR3 extends over 12 amino acids. Germline assignment: CDR1 SGHDT and CDR2 YYEEEE. CDR3 DNA: TGTGCCAGTGGACAGAAAGGGAACACCATATATTTT. This sequence encodes CASGQKGNTIYF.

The rearrangement joins TRBV7-2 to TRBJ2-7, with TRBD1 matching over 8 bases. V was pared by 4 bases and J by 4 bases, with 9 bases of the junction left unmatched. CDR3 length: 15 amino acids. Per the germline V gene, CDR1 is SGHTA and CDR2 is FQGNSA. Written as DNA, the CDR3 is TGTGCCAGCAGCTCAGCCCCAGGGGGCGCATACGAGCAGTACTTC. Its protein product is CASSSAPGGAYEQYF.